A selection of T cell receptor beta chains follows, all from one sample in a study of T cell changes during pregnancy in multiple sclerosis. TCRdb's copy holds only in-frame clones and misses some; the assay was immunoSEQ multiplex PCR. The profile shows more than 65,000 clones, approximately 93% of them singletons. Sequencing was performed on peripheral blood, taken in the first trimester of pregnancy. The source of these receptors is a female donor with multiple sclerosis, enrolled in a pregnancy study. The CDR3 runs from the conserved cysteine through the conserved F or W. A D gene is named only where the DNA matches it firmly. Size is stated for part of the rows, as once, few or many counts, or as a class when the clone is expanded.

D | J | size | length | V | CDR3 | DNA
- | TRBJ2-7 | - | 13 | TRBV5-1 | CASRPGTHYEQYF | TGCGCCAGCAGGCCGGGGACACACTACGAGCAGTACTTC
TRBD2 | TRBJ2-1 | - | 17 | TRBV7-3 | CASRQFGTSGPYNEQFF | TGTGCCAGCAGGCAGTTCGGGACTAGCGGACCCTACAATGAGCAGTTCTTC
TRBD1 | TRBJ1-5 | - | 14 | TRBV28 | CASSSGQGNQPQHF | TGTGCCAGCAGTAGTGGACAGGGGAATCAGCCCCAGCATTTT
- | TRBJ2-7 | - | 13 | TRBV6-1 | CASCNQKGLEQYF | TGTGCCAGCTGCAATCAGAAGGGGCTGGAGCAGTACTTC
- | TRBJ2-3 | - | 14 | TRBV7-8 | CASSLNLRQDTQYF | TGTGCCAGCAGCTTAAACTTGCGGCAGGATACGCAGTATTTT
TRBD1 | TRBJ1-1 | few | 15 | TRBV14 | CASSQVGQGFAEAFF | TGTGCCAGCAGCCAAGTCGGACAGGGTTTCGCTGAAGCTTTCTTT
- | TRBJ1-1 | once | 16 | TRBV30 | CAWRGGVVTSYPEAFF | TGTGCCTGGAGGGGGGGGGTAGTAACGAGCTATCCTGAAGCTTTCTTT
- | TRBJ1-6 | - | 17 | TRBV6-1 | CASSEFLSRNYNSPLHF | TGTGCCAGCAGTGAATTTCTGTCCAGAAACTATAATTCACCCCTCCACTTT
- | TRBJ1-4 | - | 16 | TRBV7-9 | CASRLGLGAQNEKLFF | TGTGCCAGCAGGCTTGGCTTGGGAGCTCAGAATGAAAAACTGTTTTTT
- | TRBJ1-1 | - | 15 | TRBV5-1 | CASSLEKQGYTEAFF | TGCGCCAGCAGCTTGGAAAAACAGGGTTACACTGAAGCTTTCTTT
TRBD2 | TRBJ2-7 | - | 17 | TRBV5-1 | CASSLPGLAGGSYEQYF | TGCGCCAGCAGCTTACCGGGACTAGCGGGGGGGTCCTACGAGCAGTACTTC
TRBD2 | TRBJ2-1 | - | 14 | TRBV12-5 | CASGPGLSVNEQFF | TGTGCTAGTGGTCCGGGACTATCCGTCAATGAGCAGTTCTTC
TRBD2 | TRBJ2-1 | - | 14 | TRBV6-1 | CASTRDYSYNEQFF | TGTGCCAGCACCAGGGACTACTCCTACAATGAGCAGTTCTTC
- | TRBJ2-5 | once | 17 | TRBV10-1 | CASSDTRERSSQETQYF | TGCGCCAGCAGTGATACACGGGAACGCAGCAGCCAAGAGACCCAGTACTTC
- | TRBJ2-1 | - | 13 | TRBV5-4 | CASSLELVGEQFF | TGTGCCAGCAGCTTGGAATTGGTCGGTGAGCAGTTCTTC
- | TRBJ2-5 | - | 13 | TRBV9 | CASSVGAEETQYF | TGTGCCAGCAGCGTAGGGGCAGAAGAGACCCAGTACTTC
TRBD1 | TRBJ2-7 | - | 13 | TRBV7-9 | CASSRDRAYEQYF | TGTGCCAGCAGCCGGGACAGAGCATACGAGCAGTACTTC
- | TRBJ2-3 | - | 15 | TRBV6-6 | CASCPFPGSTDTQYF | TGTGCCAGCTGCCCCTTCCCAGGTAGCACAGATACGCAGTATTTT
TRBD1 | TRBJ1-2 | - | 17 | TRBV5-1 | CASSLAGVGGQGYGYTF | TGCGCCAGCAGCTTGGCGGGTGTTGGGGGACAGGGCTATGGCTACACCTTC
- | TRBJ2-3 | - | 17 | TRBV13 | CASSLGTEAGAPDTQYF | TGTGCCAGCAGCTTAGGGACCGAGGCGGGGGCTCCAGATACGCAGTATTTT